The sequence of this T cell receptor beta chain was determined in a study of a mutant IDH1 vaccine in newly diagnosed glioma. Study-level background: Following radiotherapy alone, or alongside temozolomide cycles, vaccination was started after an interval of 4-6 weeks.

As regards this clone: Its antigen remains unknown.

Time point noted: week 47, end of study. Each dose of the vaccine consisted of 300 ug of mutant IDH1 20-mer peptide, with topical imiquimod. The CDR3 consists of 18 residues. Germline CDR1 is MNHEY and CDR2 is SMNVEV (reference sequence). The ends lost 3 bases at V and 3 bases at J; junction bases unmatched: 14. The table came from immunoSEQ multiplex PCR; TCRdb's copy has only in-frame clones and leaves some out. The sample lists fewer than 45,000 clones; 65% to 90% were seen once. The chain employs TRBV27 and TRBJ2-5; TRBD1 agrees at 9 bases. The receptor was isolated from a man aged 18 to 29 with glioma. Some clones in this sample may be carry-over from other donors' samples. The source was PBMCs, collected from a glioma patient whose treatment included an IDH1 peptide vaccine. The chain's CDR3 is CASSFSGTGTDKKETQYF. The CDR3 DNA follows: TGTGCCAGCAGTTTTTCGGGGACAGGGACAGATAAGAAAGAGACCCAGTACTTC.